This T cell receptor beta chain was sequenced for a study of cytomegalovirus exposure and HLA in healthy donors. Study-level results: In vitro checks showed that three CMV-associated chains really do target CMV antigens.

Clones were read by immunoSEQ multiplex PCR, and TCRdb kept only the in-frame ones, dropping some. The profile shows around 98,000 clones, about 90% of them singletons. The germline V gene encodes CDR1 SNHLY and CDR2 FYNNEI. V trimming: 6 bases; J trimming: 6 bases; junction bases outside the gene matches: 8. This CDR3 has 16 residues. Concerning this clone: Its antigen is currently unknown.

The TCR originated in a man younger than 35 in good health and CMV-seropositive. The chain couples TRBV2 to TRBJ2-3; 14 bases align to TRBD2. Material: PBMCs. In DNA, the CDR3 is TGTGCCAGCAGCCGAGGGACTAGCGGGAGTGGCGATACGCAGTATTTT. This sequence encodes CASSRGTSGSGDTQYF. The full variable domain, with the rest looked up from reference TRBV2 and TRBJ2-3, is EPEVTQTPSHQVTQMGQEVILRCVPISNHLYFYWYRQILGQKVEFLVSFYNNEISEKSEIFDDQFSVERPDGSNFTLKIRSTKLEDSAMYFCASSRGTSGSGDTQYFGPGTRLTVL.